The entry below describes one TCR beta chain. Its cognate antigen is unknown. These data are taken from a study of shared clonotypes between healthy human individuals. The overall study: Donors were two women and three men aged 18 to 49. Per donor, three plates held CD4 naive cells, three held CD4 memory, two held CD8 naive and one held CD8 memory. Study-wide results and limits: Generation probabilities were higher for clonotypes shared across all four sorted-subset donors than for unshared ones. Measured sharing among donors was expected to vary with sequencing depth.

Measured with immunoSEQ multiplex PCR; TCRdb has only the in-frame clones, and not every one. The sample consists of roughly 2 million clones, less than 95% of them appearing once. There are 16 residues in the CDR3. Trimming took 4 bases from V and 5 from J, leaving 18 bases between them. Germline V gene lookup returns CDR1 SGHAT and CDR2 FQNNGV. Naive CD8 cells comprised CD45RO-negative, CCR7-positively selected cells, excluding terminally differentiated effector memory CD45RA+ cells. The source is a man aged 18 to 30 in good health. The rearrangement links TRBV11-2 to TRBJ2-1; either TRBD1 or TRBD2 may fit D (5 bases each). What was sequenced was naive CD8+ T cells sorted from blood. The CDR3 region has the DNA TGTGCCAGCAGCTCTATGCTGGAGAGGGGTGACAATGAGCAGTTCTTC. Amino acids: CASSSMLERGDNEQFF.